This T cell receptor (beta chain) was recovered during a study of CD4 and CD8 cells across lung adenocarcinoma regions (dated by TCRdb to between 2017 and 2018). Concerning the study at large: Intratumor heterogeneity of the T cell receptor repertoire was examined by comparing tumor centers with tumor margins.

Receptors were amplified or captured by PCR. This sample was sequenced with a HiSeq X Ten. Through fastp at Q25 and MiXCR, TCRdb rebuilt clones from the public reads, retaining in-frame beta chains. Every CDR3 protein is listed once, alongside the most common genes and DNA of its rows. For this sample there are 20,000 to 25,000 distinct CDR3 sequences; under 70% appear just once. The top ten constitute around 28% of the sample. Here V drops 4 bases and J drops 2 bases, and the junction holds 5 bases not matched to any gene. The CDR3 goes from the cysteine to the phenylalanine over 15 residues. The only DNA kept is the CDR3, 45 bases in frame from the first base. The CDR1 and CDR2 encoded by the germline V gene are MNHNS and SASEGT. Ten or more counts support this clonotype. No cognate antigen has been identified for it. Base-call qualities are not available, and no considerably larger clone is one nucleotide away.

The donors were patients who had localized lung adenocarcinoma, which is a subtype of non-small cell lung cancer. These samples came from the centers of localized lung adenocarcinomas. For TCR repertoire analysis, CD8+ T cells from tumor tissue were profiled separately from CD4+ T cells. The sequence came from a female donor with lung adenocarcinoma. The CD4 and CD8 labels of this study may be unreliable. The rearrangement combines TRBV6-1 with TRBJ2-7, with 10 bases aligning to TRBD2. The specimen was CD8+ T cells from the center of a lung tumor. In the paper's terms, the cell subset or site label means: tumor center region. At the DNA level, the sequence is TGTGCCAGCAGTGGGGAAGCGGGAGGGGCCTACGAGCAGTACTTC. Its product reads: CASSGEAGGAYEQYF.